The text below deals with one T cell receptor (beta chain). This clonotype was observed a handful of times. What this receptor recognizes is not known. Base-call qualities are not available, and no considerably larger clone is one nucleotide away. The sample is drawn from a study of vaccination and CD4 T cells after COVID-19 (dated by TCRdb to between 2021 and 2023). About the study as a whole: The convalescent cohort included six males and four females, with two Hispanic individuals, seven Caucasians, two Asians and one multiracial person. Participants received two doses of either the Pfizer-BioNTech BNT162b2 vaccine (n=8) or the Moderna mRNA-1273 vaccine (n=2). Post-COVID blood samples were collected from convalescent patients a median of around 96 days after diagnosis, with a range of about 30 to 170 days. Post-vaccine blood samples were collected a median of about 11 weeks after the second vaccine dose, ranging from about 13 to 250 days. For stimulating the cultures, overlapping spike peptide pools were used, derived from SARS-CoV-2 as well as from the common cold coronaviruses HCoV-NL63, HCoV-OC43 and HCoV-229E. As controls, cultures received a CEFX viral epitope pool (the positive control), an HIV-1 Nef peptide pool (the negative control), or no peptide at all. In approximately ten COVID-19 convalescent patients and several infection-naive healthy vaccine recipients, the spike-specific CD4+ TCR repertoire before mRNA vaccination was compared with the repertoire after mRNA vaccination. An earlier paper using these donors assessed, at the TCR clonotype level, memory CD4+ T cell crossreactivity between SARS-CoV-2 and common cold coronavirus spike proteins. What the study reported, not specific to this receptor: Relatively few convalescent patients were included in the study, and early timepoints after natural infection were not analyzed. Nearly all vaccine-specific clones in convalescent patients (304 of 307) were mono-reactive for SARS-CoV-2 spike rather than cross-reactive with common cold coronaviruses. In convalescent patients, a median around 86% of post-vaccine SARS-CoV-2-reactive clones were detected only after vaccination, suggesting vaccine-specific priming. The median number of SARS-CoV-2-reactive clonotypes rose from around 22 after infection to a few dozen after vaccination, but the change was not significant.

The CDR3 sequence holds 16 residues, the cysteine and phenylalanine included. Only the CDR3 DNA stays, 48 bases, in frame from base 1. The V end loses 3 bases and the J end loses 7 bases, and a stretch of 16 bases separates them. According to the germline V gene, CDR1 reads LGHNA and CDR2 reads YSLEER. Receptor libraries were prepared by PCR. At the Johns Hopkins FTIC core, DNA from the cultured CD4+ T cells underwent TCR sequencing with the Oncomine TCR Beta short-read assay. Genomic DNA was extracted from the cultured CD4+ T cells with the QIAamp micro DNA kit. Oncomine TCR Beta libraries from cultured CD4+ T cells were pooled with unique dual indexes and sequenced on an Illumina iSeq 100. The study's own analysis went as follows. Non-productive sequences were removed, and CDR3s not starting with C, not ending with F or W, or shorter than 7 amino acids were discarded. The MANAFEST web application identified antigen-specific clonotypes by comparing peptide-stimulated wells against reference wells and other culture wells. Positive clones required FDR below 0.05, an odds ratio above 5, and productive frequency above 0.1% in at least two of three replicate wells. Cross-reactive clonotypes were defined as significantly expanded in both SARS-CoV-2 spike wells and at least one common cold coronavirus spike condition. CDR3 homology was assessed with Levenshtein distances (stringdist) and unrooted phylogenetic trees (ape) in R version 3.6.1. The raw public data were reprocessed by TCRdb itself: fastp quality trimming at Q25, MiXCR clonotype calling, in-frame beta chains only. Here each entry gathers all rows of one CDR3 protein and keeps the most common genes and DNA. The authors' filters were not applied to this entry. For this sample there are about 9,400 distinct CDR3 sequences; around a third appear just once. Approximately 22% of the sample is in the top ten clones.

This specimen's treatment or condition label, per the study, means: roughly 10-day PBMC culture with coronavirus spike peptide pools or control peptides (ViraFEST assay). CD4+ T cells from unexposed donors were collected before the COVID-19 pandemic (2011-2018). The study used the ViraFEST assay, which expanded antigen-specific T cells with peptide pools and then identified expanded clonotypes by TCR sequencing. Each well held about 2 million PBMCs cultured in IMDM containing roughly 5% human AB serum and approximately 9.8 IU/ml IL-2, with around 9.2 ug/ml peptide pools added. Half of the culture medium was replaced with fresh IL-2-containing medium on days 3 and 7. After around 10 days of culture, CD4+ T cells were isolated by negative selection with the EasySep CD4+ T cell isolation kit. As far as cell numbers permitted, CD4+ T cells from unexposed donors were tested for reactivity against SARS-CoV-2 S and N as well as four spike pools from common cold coronaviruses. Ficoll-Paque Plus gradient centrifugation was used to isolate PBMCs from whole blood, and the isolated PBMCs were then either used fresh or cryopreserved at -140C. Each culture condition was generally run in triplicate wells. The leukapheresis product used for the unexposed donors was purchased from a commercial source.

The rearrangement combines TRBV4-3 with TRBJ1-6; the D gene is perhaps TRBD1, from 5 matching bases. The specimen was CD4+ T cells from blood, cultured in vitro. The source of this sequence is a human donor in good health. The CDR3 region: CASSQGEGVWNSPLHF. The DNA sequence is as follows: TGCGCCAGCAGCCAGGGGGAGGGAGTATGGAATTCACCCCTCCACTTT.